This T cell receptor (beta chain) appears in the sequencing data of a study of tumor-infiltrating lymphocytes in primary liver carcinoma. Study background: Spanning 30 to 69 years of age, the patients were men and women. Samples produced roughly 3.5 to 8 million productive TCRbeta reads, comparable across tissue types.

V was pared by 5 bases and J by 2 bases, with 6 bases of the junction left unmatched. The CDR3 has 15 amino acids. Both blood RNA, taken from unsorted whole blood, and germline DNA were extracted. No treatment had been given to the patients, who were chronically infected with HBV. TCR beta cDNA came from 400 to 500 ng total RNA, primed with a constant-region primer. Modified slightly, ARM-PCR produced TCR beta libraries over three nested multiplex PCR rounds. The first two PCR rounds, nine to ten cycles each, used TRBV1-TRBV30 forward primers and a C-beta reverse primer. TCRdb fed the multiplex PCR reads into MiXCR, producing one record per CDR3 protein. The sample has hundreds of thousands of distinct CDR3 sequences; about 50% are singletons. The sample holds one count of this clonotype. This may be a read error: a much more frequent sequence differs by one nucleotide.

The sequence was collected from a woman in her 30s with primary liver carcinoma and hepatitis B virus infection. Material: peripheral blood. This rearrangement joins TRBV12-3 or TRBV12-4 to TRBJ2-4, with 7 bases that match TRBD2. CDR3 in amino acids: CASSRLAVSKNIQYF. DNA for the CDR3: TGTGCCAGCAGTCGTCTAGCGGTGTCCAAAAACATTCAGTACTTC.